This is a list of T cell receptor beta chains from one sample in a study of shared clonotypes between healthy human individuals. Sequencing used immunoSEQ multiplex PCR; TCRdb keeps in-frame clones, though not all of them. The sample records about 670,000 clones, about two thirds being singletons. Source material: memory CD4+ T cells sorted from blood. The receptors were gathered from a woman aged 25 to 45 in good health. Both conserved end residues are part of each CDR3. D genes are given only for firm matches. Size tells how often a clone was seen (once, few, many) or the class of an expanded clone, and some rows leave it out.

size	V	J	D	CDR3	DNA
NA	TRBV7-2	TRBJ2-1	NA	CASSDQGSPVNEQFF	TGTGCCAGCAGCGATCAGGGCTCCCCGGTAAATGAGCAGTTCTTC
NA	TRBV19	TRBJ2-5	TRBD1	CASSMADREETQYF	TGTGCCAGTAGTATGGCGGACAGGGAAGAGACCCAGTACTTC
NA	TRBV2	TRBJ1-1	NA	CASRLEIGGEAFF	TGTGCCAGCAGATTGGAAATTGGGGGTGAAGCTTTCTTT
NA	TRBV7-9	TRBJ2-5	TRBD2	CASTETGTRLQTQYF	TGTGCCAGCACGGAAACCGGGACTAGGTTACAGACCCAGTACTTC
NA	TRBV7-2	TRBJ2-1	TRBD2	CASSGGLAAPLEQFF	TGTGCCAGCAGCGGGGGACTAGCGGCCCCCTTAGAGCAGTTCTTC
NA	TRBV9	TRBJ2-3	NA	CASSVGGGTSTDTQYF	TGTGCCAGCAGCGTAGGGGGAGGAACAAGCACAGATACGCAGTATTTT
NA	TRBV5-1	TRBJ2-3	TRBD2	CASTLQAGVGTDTQYF	TGCGCCAGCACCCTCCAGGCGGGAGTGGGCACAGATACGCAGTATTTT
NA	TRBV30	TRBJ2-7	NA	CAWSVRVGRLSYEQYF	TGTGCCTGGAGTGTACGAGTTGGGCGACTCTCCTACGAGCAGTACTTC
NA	TRBV4-1	TRBJ2-3	TRBD2	CASSRVVAGVVTDTQYF	TGCGCCAGCAGCCGGGTTGTAGCGGGAGTGGTAACAGATACGCAGTATTTT
many	TRBV4-1	TRBJ1-3	NA	CASSQDPGSNTIYF	TGCGCCAGCAGCCAAGATCCCGGATCTAACACCATATATTTT
NA	TRBV7-2	TRBJ2-1	NA	CASSLGSANYNEQFF	TGTGCCAGCAGCTTAGGATCGGCTAACTACAATGAGCAGTTCTTC
NA	TRBV27	TRBJ2-1	TRBD2	CASRRTSGGFSFNEQFF	TGTGCCAGCAGGCGGACTAGCGGAGGGTTTTCCTTCAATGAGCAGTTCTTC
NA	TRBV29-1	TRBJ1-2	NA	CSVEPAGSYTF	TGCAGCGTTGAACCCGCCGGGAGCTACACCTTC
NA	TRBV2	TRBJ2-1	TRBD2	CASNRLAGVVEQFF	TGTGCCAGCAATCGACTAGCGGGAGTGGTTGAGCAGTTCTTC
once	TRBV28	TRBJ2-3	NA	CASSAWTQPNTQYF	TGTGCCAGCAGTGCATGGACCCAACCCAATACGCAGTATTTT
few	TRBV29-1	TRBJ2-1	NA	CSVPLTVIHEQFF	TGCAGCGTCCCGCTTACAGTGATCCATGAGCAGTTCTTC
NA	TRBV2	TRBJ2-1	TRBD1	CASMRQGSYNEQFF	TGTGCCAGCATGAGACAGGGGTCCTACAATGAGCAGTTCTTC
once	TRBV5-5	TRBJ2-7	TRBD1	CASSLERGTGSNF	TGTGCCAGCAGCTTAGAACGGGGGACAGGGAGTAACTTC
NA	TRBV28	TRBJ1-3	NA	CASSLGRYSGNTIYF	TGTGCCAGCAGTTTGGGCCGATACTCTGGAAACACCATATATTTT
NA	TRBV5-5	TRBJ1-1	NA	CASSSGLATEAFF	TGTGCCAGCAGTTCCGGTTTGGCCACTGAAGCTTTCTTT
NA	TRBV7-9	TRBJ2-7	NA	CASSLDREIGYEQYF	TGTGCCAGCAGCTTAGATAGGGAGATTGGATACGAGCAGTACTTC
many	TRBV28	TRBJ2-3	TRBD2	CASSFVAGGRDTQYF	TGTGCCAGCAGTTTCGTAGCGGGAGGTAGAGATACGCAGTATTTT
NA	TRBV5-1	TRBJ2-7	TRBD2	CASSLAGTSGQEQYF	TGCGCCAGCAGCTTGGCAGGGACTAGCGGTCAAGAGCAGTACTTC
once	TRBV30	TRBJ1-5	NA	CAWSQGRGNQPQHF	TGTGCCTGGAGTCAAGGTAGGGGCAATCAGCCCCAGCATTTT
NA	TRBV25-1	TRBJ2-7	NA	CASREGEEQYF	TGTGCCAGCAGGGAGGGGGAGGAGCAGTACTTC
NA	TRBV27	TRBJ1-5	NA	CASSAGHSNQPQHF	TGTGCCAGCAGCGCGGGACACAGCAATCAGCCCCAGCATTTT
NA	TRBV30	TRBJ1-3	NA	CACGHYSGNTIYF	TGTGCCTGTGGCCATTACTCTGGAAACACCATATATTTT
NA	TRBV19	TRBJ2-2	NA	CASSREQLNTGELFF	TGTGCCAGTAGTAGGGAACAGTTGAACACCGGGGAGCTGTTTTTT
NA	TRBV7-2	TRBJ1-2	TRBD1	CASSFETGTNGYTF	TGTGCCAGCAGCTTTGAGACAGGGACGAATGGCTACACCTTC
many	TRBV30	TRBJ1-5	NA	CAWSARGGATNQPQHF	TGTGCCTGGAGTGCAAGAGGAGGGGCGACCAATCAGCCCCAGCATTTT
NA	TRBV2	TRBJ1-4	NA	CASSEAGIRGEKLFF	TGTGCCAGCAGTGAAGCGGGGATCAGAGGTGAAAAACTGTTTTTT
NA	TRBV28	TRBJ2-2	NA	CASNPGGKNTGELFF	TGTGCCAGCAATCCCGGAGGAAAGAACACCGGGGAGCTGTTTTTT